The 28 T cell receptor beta chains listed next were all sequenced from one sample in a study of beta chain features in type 1 diabetes. The study reverse transcribed the entire isolated RNA, so it sequenced expressed TCRB transcripts. The method was immunoSEQ multiplex PCR; TCRdb's version includes in-frame clones alone and lacks a portion of them. The table includes about 19,000 clones, about 53% detected once. Sequencing was performed on stem cell memory CD4+ T cells from blood. These receptors were obtained from a man in his late teens or twenties in good health.

The V and J genes are TRBV5-6 and TRBJ2-7; unclear D gene. The CDR3 is 16 residues long. Trimming pared 0 bases from V and 3 bases from J, leaving 16 bases between. The V gene's germline CDR1 is SGHDT and CDR2 YYEEEE. In nucleotides, the CDR3 is TGTGCCAGCAGCTTGGTAAGGAGTCTGAAGGACTACGAGCAGTACTTC. Residues: CASSLVRSLKDYEQYF.

This clone was counted only a few times. Relative to the germline gene, one junction end is altered; a read error may explain this. This rearrangement joins TRBV4-1 to TRBJ2-7; 8 bases map to TRBD1. The CDR3 covers 14 residues. Germline V CDR1 and CDR2: MGHRA, YSYEKL. The CDR3 sequence: CASSQDRQDRVSNF. In DNA form, the CDR3 reads TGCGCCAGCAGCCAAGATCGCCAGGACAGGGTCTCTAACTTC.

This clone has more than one count but fewer than ten. V usage is TRBV18 and J usage is TRBJ1-2; a weak D match, TRBD1 (6 bases). Germline V gene data show CDR1 as KGHSH and CDR2 as LQKENI. The CDR3 totals 14 residues. The V end lost 2 bases, the J end lost 4 bases, and 11 bases lay between the germline ends. The CDR3 sequence is CASSPNRVPYGYTF. Written as DNA, the CDR3 is TGTGCCAGCTCACCAAACAGGGTTCCCTATGGCTACACCTTC.

The V gene is TRBV2, the J gene TRBJ2-3; 8 positions agree with TRBD1. This CDR3 has 15 residues. Per germline, CDR1 SNHLY and CDR2 FYNNEI. Trimming at V came to 4 bases and at J to 2 bases, leaving 5 bases not matched to a gene. The CDR3 region is CASSADRGITDTQYF. CDR3 coding DNA: TGTGCCAGCAGTGCAGACAGGGGTATCACAGATACGCAGTATTTT.

This chain's CDR3 is CASSSRQEIIYGYTF. The CDR3 region has the DNA TGTGCCAGCAGCTCACGACAGGAAATCATCTATGGCTACACCTTC. The chain has TRBV5-4 and TRBJ1-2, with D possibly matching TRBD1 (6 bases). Trimming stripped 3 bases from V and 4 bases from J, with 16 bases between. The CDR3 contains 15 residues. Germline V lookup: CDR1 SGHNT, CDR2 YYREEE (reference sequence).

V gene TRBV18 combines with J gene TRBJ1-1; D perhaps matches TRBD1 (6 bases). Per the germline V gene, CDR1 is KGHSH and CDR2 is LQKENI. The germline V and J ends were trimmed by 2 bases and 5 bases, with 15 bases remaining between them. The length of the CDR3 is 15 residues. The CDR3 is CASSPIFSGDTEAFF. Written as DNA, the CDR3 is TGTGCCAGCTCACCAATCTTTTCAGGGGATACTGAAGCTTTCTTT. Looking up the rest from reference TRBV18 and TRBJ1-1 gives the full variable domain: NAGVMQNPRHLVRRRGQEARLRCSPMKGHSHVYWYRQLPEEGLKFMVYLQKENIIDESGMPKERFSAEFPKEGPSILRIQQVVRGDSAAYFCASSPIFSGDTEAFFGQGTRLTVV.

The chain joins TRBV6-5 to TRBJ1-1, with a possible D match to TRBD1 (6 bases). V was cut by 0 bases and J by 5 bases, with 10 bases left in between. The V gene's germline CDR1 is MNHEY and CDR2 SVGAGI. The CDR3 consists of 14 residues. For the CDR3, the DNA is TGTGCCAGCAGTTACTCGCAGGGGTGGACTGAAGCTTTCTTT. Protein sequence: CASSYSQGWTEAFF.

The chain combines TRBV7-6 with TRBJ2-7; 7 bases are a match to TRBD2. Trimming cost V 3 bases and J 1 base; bases outside gene matches: 9. The CDR3 sequence is 16 residues long. Germline CDR1 SGHVS, CDR2 FNYEAQ. The CDR3 sequence is CASSLGPGGVSYEQYF. As DNA, the CDR3 is TGTGCCAGCAGCTTGGGCCCTGGGGGGGTTTCCTACGAGCAGTACTTC.

This chain connects TRBV11-2 to TRBJ2-3, with 8 bases that match TRBD1. V gave up 5 bases and J gave up 5 bases; unmatched junction bases: 6. Germline values: CDR1 SGHAT, CDR2 FQNNGV. The CDR3 spans 14 residues. CDR3 DNA: TGTGCCAGCAGCCCAGGGACAGGAGGAGATACGCAGTATTTT. Translation: CASSPGTGGDTQYF.

The table lists this clone with a few counts. The chain joins TRBV5-1 to TRBJ2-3, with 7 bases fitting TRBD1. V lost 4 bases to trimming and J lost 2 bases; unmatched junction nucleotides: 4. The CDR3 is made up of 14 amino acids. CDR1 is SGHRS and CDR2 is YFSETQ in the germline V gene. CDR3 residues: CASSLDRFTDTQYF. In nucleotides, the CDR3 is TGCGCCAGCAGCCTGGACAGGTTCACAGATACGCAGTATTTT. Complete variable domain (other parts from reference TRBV5-1 and TRBJ2-3): KAGVTQTPRYLIKTRGQQVTLSCSPISGHRSVSWYQQTPGQGLQFLFEYFSETQRNKGNFPGRFSGRQFSNSRSEMNVSTLELGDSALYLCASSLDRFTDTQYFGPGTRLTVL.

This chain's CDR3 is CASSQEVRGLNQPQHF. The CDR3 DNA reads as TGCGCCAGCAGCCAAGAGGTGAGAGGCCTCAATCAGCCCCAGCATTTT. The V call is TRBV4-3, the J call TRBJ1-5; no definite D call. This CDR3 region has 16 residues. Germline V CDR1 and CDR2: LGHNA, YSLEER. Trimming cost V 0 bases and J 3 bases, with 12 bases left between them.

The rearrangement joins TRBV29-1 to TRBJ1-1; perhaps TRBD1 as D (5 bases). The CDR3 consists of 13 residues. The V gene's germline CDR1 is SQVTM and CDR2 ANQGSEA. Trimming took 6 bases from V and 0 from J, leaving 11 bases between them. The CDR3 DNA is TGCAGCGTCCAGACAGTCATGAACACTGAAGCTTTCTTT. It codes for CSVQTVMNTEAFF.

V and J are TRBV23-1 and TRBJ2-1; 7 bases agree with TRBD2. TRBV23-1 is an ORF, and what it does is uncertain. V shed 4 bases, J shed 0 bases, and the junction held 3 bases outside the gene matches. The CDR3 contains 15 residues. The CDR3 reads CASSPSGSSYNEQFF. The CDR3 nucleotides are TGCGCCAGCAGTCCTAGCGGAAGCTCCTACAATGAGCAGTTCTTC.

CDR3 DNA: TGTGCCAGCAGCCGGTGGGACAGGGGGACCAAAAACATTCAGTACTTC. This translates into CASSRWDRGTKNIQYF. This chain connects TRBV7-9 to TRBJ2-4, with 11 bases lining up with TRBD1. With 5 bases clipped from V and 2 bases from J, the junction kept 5 bases outside the gene matches. The CDR3 extends over 16 amino acids. CDR1 is SEHNR and CDR2 is FQNEAQ in the germline V gene (reference sequence).

This rearrangement joins TRBV6-5 to TRBJ1-1; possibly TRBD1 for D (5 bases). V was shortened by 4 bases and J by 2 bases, with 11 bases between the two germline ends. The CDR3 covers 14 residues. Germline lookup yields CDR1 MNHEY and CDR2 SVGAGI. The CDR3 bases are TGTGCCAGCAGTTCGGGGGTAGACAACACTGAAGCTTTCTTT. Protein sequence: CASSSGVDNTEAFF.

The rearrangement joins TRBV28 to TRBJ2-7; D is perhaps TRBD2 (6 bases). Trimming took off 5 bases at V and 2 bases at J, with 16 bases between the two ends. There are 15 residues in the CDR3. The V gene's germline CDR1 is MDHEN and CDR2 SYDVKM. The CDR3 nucleotides are TGTGCCAGCAGTCCAGGGACTCGTTTAACCTACGAGCAGTACTTC. Translated: CASSPGTRLTYEQYF.

By share, this clone ranks as medium-sized (0.01 to 0.1%). The genes are TRBV5-6 and TRBJ2-1; 9 positions match TRBD1. With V trimmed by 4 bases and J by 2 bases, 7 bases remained unmatched. Germline loops: CDR1 SGHDT, CDR2 YYEEEE. The CDR3 length is 16 residues. This CDR3 reads CASSHGQGNAYNEQFF. The CDR3, as DNA: TGTGCCAGCAGCCATGGACAGGGGAACGCCTACAATGAGCAGTTCTTC.

DNA for the CDR3: TGCGCCAGCAGCCAAGGTGGGGCAGGGGGCTCCTACGAGCAGTACTTC. Amino acid sequence: CASSQGGAGGSYEQYF. The chain links TRBV4-1 to TRBJ2-7; the match to TRBD1 covers 7 bases. The junction had 6 bases not matched to a gene; V was cut back by 1 base and J by 0 bases. From germline, CDR1 is MGHRA and CDR2 YSYEKL. This CDR3 spans 16 amino acids.

This clone appeared a few times. V is TRBV7-2 and J is TRBJ1-5; 8 bases are shared with TRBD1. Germline CDR1 SGHTA, CDR2 FQGNSA. The V and J ends lost 4 bases and 7 bases, in that order; junction bases with no gene match: 6. This CDR3 region has 14 residues. Here the CDR3 reads CASSSGGAKQPQHF. CDR3 bases: TGTGCCAGCAGCTCAGGGGGCGCGAAGCAGCCCCAGCATTTT.

In its sample, this clone was seen a few times. The CDR3 protein is CSVAFGDYGYTF. The CDR3 DNA reads as TGCAGCGTTGCGTTCGGTGACTATGGCTACACCTTC. The V gene is TRBV29-1, the J gene TRBJ1-2; no definite D call. CDR3 length: 12 amino acids. The V end lost 4 bases, the J end lost 3 bases, and 9 bases lay between the germline ends. The V gene's germline CDR1 is SQVTM and CDR2 ANQGSEA.

The V call is TRBV10-3, the J call TRBJ2-7; possibly TRBD2 for D (6 bases). The CDR3 totals 16 residues. The germline V gene encodes CDR1 ENHRY and CDR2 SYGVKD. V lost 2 bases, J lost 3 bases, and 17 bases lay in between. The CDR3 DNA reads TGTGCCATCAGTGAGGGGACTGGCGGGGTCCACTACGAGCAGTACTTC. Translation gives CAISEGTGGVHYEQYF.

This chain's CDR3 is CASSPGLSDEKLFF. In nucleotides, the CDR3 is TGTGCCAGCAGTCCCGGACTTTCAGATGAAAAACTGTTTTTT. The chain is built from TRBV28 and TRBJ1-4; no reliable D call. The CDR3 is 14 residues long. Per germline, CDR1 MDHEN and CDR2 SYDVKM. The V gene lost 5 bases and the J gene lost 6 bases, with 13 bases spanning the gap.

CDR3 DNA: TGTGCCAGCAGTCAGAGCCGGGACAGGACTAGCGGGAGGTACTACAATGAGCAGTTCTTC. Its protein is CASSQSRDRTSGRYYNEQFF. The J gene is TRBJ2-1, the V gene TRBV27; 14 bases map to TRBD2. V lost 5 bases and J lost 3; bases outside the gene matches: 15. This CDR3 region has 20 residues. CDR1 and CDR2 from the germline V gene are MNHEY and SMNVEV (reference sequence).

J is TRBJ1-1 and V is TRBV6-1; D unclear. This CDR3 has 14 residues. Germline assignment: CDR1 MNHNS and CDR2 SASEGT. Trimming stripped 4 bases from V and 5 bases from J, with 14 bases between. The CDR3 DNA is TGTGCCAGCAGTGTATGGTTATCGGAGACTGAAGCTTTCTTT. Translated, it gives CASSVWLSETEAFF.

This sequence joins TRBV28 and TRBJ2-7, with 8 positions matching TRBD2. The CDR3 sequence is 16 residues long. V shed 6 bases, J shed 5 bases, and the junction held 15 bases outside the gene matches. Germline CDR1 and CDR2: MDHEN and SYDVKM. CDR3 bases: TGTGCCAGCAGCTTTAGCCGCTCGGGACTAGGGGACGAGCAGTACTTC. It encodes CASSFSRSGLGDEQYF. Variable domain in full (rest from reference TRBV28 and TRBJ2-7): DVKVTQSSRYLVKRTGEKVFLECVQDMDHENMFWYRQDPGLGLRLIYFSYDVKMKEKGDIPEGYSVSREKKERFSLILESASTNQTSMYLCASSFSRSGLGDEQYFGPGTRLTVT.

This clone has only a few counts. V usage is TRBV5-6 and J usage is TRBJ2-3, with D possibly being TRBD1 (6 bases). The CDR3 length is 13 residues. Germline lookup yields CDR1 SGHDT and CDR2 YYEEEE. Trimming cost V 4 bases and J 3 bases, with 9 bases left between them. This CDR3 reads CASSPTGTDTQYF. The CDR3 nucleotides are TGTGCCAGCAGCCCGACAGGTACAGATACGCAGTATTTT.

CDR3 bases: TGTGCCAGCAGTGAAGGTCCGGGAGCTGGCTACAATGAGCAGTTCTTC. Its protein product is CASSEGPGAGYNEQFF. The gene calls are TRBV6-1 and TRBJ2-1, with a weak D call TRBD2 (6 bases). The CDR3 length is 16 residues. The germline V and J ends were trimmed by 1 base and 3 bases, with 13 bases remaining between them. CDR1 MNHNS and CDR2 SASEGT come from the germline V gene.

The V call is TRBV5-4, the J call TRBJ2-7, with D unresolved. This CDR3 has 14 amino acids. V lost 2 bases and J lost 5, with 14 bases in between. Per germline, CDR1 SGHNT and CDR2 YYREEE (reference sequence). CDR3 nucleotides: TGTGCCAGCAGCTTAAATTTCGCGGTGAACGAGCAGTACTTC. Protein sequence: CASSLNFAVNEQYF. Full variable domain (rest looked up from reference TRBV5-4 and TRBJ2-7): ETGVTQSPTHLIKTRGQQVTLRCSSQSGHNTVSWYQQALGQGPQFIFQYYREEENGRGNFPPRFSGLQFPNYSSELNVNALELDDSALYLCASSLNFAVNEQYFGPGTRLTVT.